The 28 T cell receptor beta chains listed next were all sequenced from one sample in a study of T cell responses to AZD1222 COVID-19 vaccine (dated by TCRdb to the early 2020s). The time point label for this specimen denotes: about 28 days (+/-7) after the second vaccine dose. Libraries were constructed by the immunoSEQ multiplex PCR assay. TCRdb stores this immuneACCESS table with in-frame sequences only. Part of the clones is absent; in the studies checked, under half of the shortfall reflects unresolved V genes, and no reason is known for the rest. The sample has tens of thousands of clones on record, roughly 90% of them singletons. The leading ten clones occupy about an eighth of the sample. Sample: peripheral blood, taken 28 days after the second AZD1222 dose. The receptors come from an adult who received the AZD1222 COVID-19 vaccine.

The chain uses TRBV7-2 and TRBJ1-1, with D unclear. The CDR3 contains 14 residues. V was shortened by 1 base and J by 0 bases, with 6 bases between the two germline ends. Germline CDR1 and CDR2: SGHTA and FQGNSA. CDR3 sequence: CASSLGPLNTEAFF. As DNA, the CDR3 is TGTGCCAGCAGCTTAGGACCCCTGAACACTGAAGCTTTCTTT.

CDR3 sequence (DNA): TGTGCCAGCAGCCCCCCCTGGGCGGGAGTAGGGGATGAGCAGTTCTTC. Protein product: CASSPPWAGVGDEQFF. This chain connects TRBV9 to TRBJ2-1; TRBD2 matches 7 bases. The CDR3 is 16 amino acids. With V trimmed by 4 bases and J by 8 bases, 15 bases remained unmatched. Germline assignment: CDR1 SGDLS and CDR2 YYNGEE.

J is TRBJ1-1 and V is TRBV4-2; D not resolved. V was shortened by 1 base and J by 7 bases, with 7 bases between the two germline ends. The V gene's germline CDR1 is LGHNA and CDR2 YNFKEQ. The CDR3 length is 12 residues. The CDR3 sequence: CASSQGGGEAFF. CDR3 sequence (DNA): TGTGCCAGCAGCCAAGGAGGTGGTGAAGCTTTCTTT.

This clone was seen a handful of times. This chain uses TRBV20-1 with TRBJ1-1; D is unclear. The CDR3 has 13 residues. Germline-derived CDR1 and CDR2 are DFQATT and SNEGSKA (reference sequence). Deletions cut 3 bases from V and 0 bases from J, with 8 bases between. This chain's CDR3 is CSASYQVNTEAFF. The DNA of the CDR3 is TGCAGTGCTAGTTACCAGGTGAACACTGAAGCTTTCTTT.

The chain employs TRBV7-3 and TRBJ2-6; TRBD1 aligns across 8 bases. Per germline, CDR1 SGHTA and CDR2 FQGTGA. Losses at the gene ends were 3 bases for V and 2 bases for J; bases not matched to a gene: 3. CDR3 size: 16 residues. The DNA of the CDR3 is TGTGCCAGCAGCTTGCAACAGGGGGCTGGGGCCAACGTCCTGACTTTC. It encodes CASSLQQGAGANVLTF.

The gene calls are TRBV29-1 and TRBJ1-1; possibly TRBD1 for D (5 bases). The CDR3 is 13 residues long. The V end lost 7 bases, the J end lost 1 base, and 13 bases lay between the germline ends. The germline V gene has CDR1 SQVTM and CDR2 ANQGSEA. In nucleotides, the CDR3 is TGCAGCGGGGCTAGGGGCCGGAACACTGAAGCTTTCTTT. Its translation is CSGARGRNTEAFF.

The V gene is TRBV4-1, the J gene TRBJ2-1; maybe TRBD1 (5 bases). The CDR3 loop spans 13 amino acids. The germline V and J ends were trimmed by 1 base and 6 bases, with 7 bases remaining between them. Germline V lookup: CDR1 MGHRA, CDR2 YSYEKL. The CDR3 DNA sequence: TGCGCCAGCAGCCAAGTAGGGGTCAATGAGCAGTTCTTC. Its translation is CASSQVGVNEQFF.

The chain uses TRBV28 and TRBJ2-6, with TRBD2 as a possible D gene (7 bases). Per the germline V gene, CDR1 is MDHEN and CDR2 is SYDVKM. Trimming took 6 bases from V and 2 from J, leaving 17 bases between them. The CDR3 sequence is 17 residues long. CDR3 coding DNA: TGTGCCAGCAGCGTACATGGGGAGGGGGCTGGGGCCAACGTCCTGACTTTC. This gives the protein CASSVHGEGAGANVLTF.

The CDR3 DNA follows: TGTGCCAGCAGCTCCGGACACCCCACCGGGGAGCTGTTTTTT. Translating it yields CASSSGHPTGELFF. V usage is TRBV11-2 and J usage is TRBJ2-2; D might be TRBD1 (5 bases). The CDR3 extends over 14 amino acids. Trimming shortened V by 4 bases and J by 4 bases, and 10 bases separated the two germline ends. Germline V lookup: CDR1 SGHAT, CDR2 FQNNGV.

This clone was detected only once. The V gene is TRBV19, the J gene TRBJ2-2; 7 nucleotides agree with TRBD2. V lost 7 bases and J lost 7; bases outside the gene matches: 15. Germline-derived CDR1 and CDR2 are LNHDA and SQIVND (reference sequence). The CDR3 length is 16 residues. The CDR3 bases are TGTGCCAGTACCCTCCCAGGGAGGGGCGGGGTCGGGGAGCTGTTTTTT. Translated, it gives CASTLPGRGGVGELFF.

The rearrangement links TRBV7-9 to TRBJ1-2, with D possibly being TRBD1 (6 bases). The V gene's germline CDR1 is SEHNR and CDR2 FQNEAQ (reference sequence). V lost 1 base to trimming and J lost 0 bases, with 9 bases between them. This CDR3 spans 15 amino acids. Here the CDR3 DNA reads TGTGCCAGCAGCTTAGGGGGGGACACTAACTATGGCTACACCTTC. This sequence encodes CASSLGGDTNYGYTF.

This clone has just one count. The CDR3 loop is CASSRQGARGYTF. CDR3 bases: TGTGCCAGCAGTCGACAGGGGGCGCGGGGCTACACCTTC. The chain employs TRBV12-3 or TRBV12-4 and TRBJ1-2; 10 positions agree with TRBD1. The V and J ends lost 5 bases and 8 bases, in that order; junction bases with no gene match: 5. This CDR3 spans 13 amino acids.

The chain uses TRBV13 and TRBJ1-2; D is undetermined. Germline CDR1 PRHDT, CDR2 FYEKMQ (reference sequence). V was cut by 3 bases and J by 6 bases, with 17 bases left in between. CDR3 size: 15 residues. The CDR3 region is CASSFLQLREHGYTF. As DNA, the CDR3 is TGTGCCAGCAGCTTCCTACAGTTACGGGAACATGGCTACACCTTC.

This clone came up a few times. The DNA for the CDR3 is TGCAGTGCTAGTCCCCCGGACTGGTACACAGATACGCAGTATTTT. Translating it yields CSASPPDWYTDTQYF. V is TRBV20-1 and J is TRBJ2-3; a possible D gene is TRBD2 (5 bases). The CDR3 is 15 amino acids. Per the germline V gene, CDR1 is DFQATT and CDR2 is SNEGSKA (reference sequence). Trimming left V 3 bases short and J 2 bases short, with 15 bases between.

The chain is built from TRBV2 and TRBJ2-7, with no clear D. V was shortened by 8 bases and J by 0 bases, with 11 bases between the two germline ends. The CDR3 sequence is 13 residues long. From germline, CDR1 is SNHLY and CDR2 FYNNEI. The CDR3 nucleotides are TGTGCCAGCGCCGGCCTAGGCTCCTACGAGCAGTACTTC. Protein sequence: CASAGLGSYEQYF.

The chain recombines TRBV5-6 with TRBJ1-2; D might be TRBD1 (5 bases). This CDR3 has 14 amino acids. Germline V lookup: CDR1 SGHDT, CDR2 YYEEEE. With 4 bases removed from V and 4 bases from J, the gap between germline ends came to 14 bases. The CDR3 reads CASSPPGALYGYTF. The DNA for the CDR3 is TGTGCCAGCAGCCCCCCCGGGGCCCTCTATGGCTACACCTTC.

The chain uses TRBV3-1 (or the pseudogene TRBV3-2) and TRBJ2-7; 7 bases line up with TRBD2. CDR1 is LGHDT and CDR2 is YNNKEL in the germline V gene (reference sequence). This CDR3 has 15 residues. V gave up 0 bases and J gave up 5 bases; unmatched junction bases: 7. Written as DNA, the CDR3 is TGTGCCAGCAGCCAAGATCGAGCGGGGTGGGACGAGCAGTACTTC. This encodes CASSQDRAGWDEQYF.

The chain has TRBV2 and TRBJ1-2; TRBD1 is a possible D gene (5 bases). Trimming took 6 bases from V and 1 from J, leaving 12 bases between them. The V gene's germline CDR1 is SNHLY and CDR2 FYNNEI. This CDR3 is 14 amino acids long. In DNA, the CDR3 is TGTGCCAGCAGGGACACCCCTAATAACTATGGCTACACCTTC. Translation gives CASRDTPNNYGYTF. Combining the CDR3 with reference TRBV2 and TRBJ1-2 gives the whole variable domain EPEVTQTPSHQVTQMGQEVILRCVPISNHLYFYWYRQILGQKVEFLVSFYNNEISEKSEIFDDQFSVERPDGSNFTLKIRSTKLEDSAMYFCASRDTPNNYGYTFGSGTRLTVV.

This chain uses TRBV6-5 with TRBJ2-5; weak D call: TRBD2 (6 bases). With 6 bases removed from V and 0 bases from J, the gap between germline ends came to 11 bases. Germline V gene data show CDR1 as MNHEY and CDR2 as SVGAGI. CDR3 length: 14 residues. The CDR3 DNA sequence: TGTGCCAGCAGGGGGGGAGAATACCAAGAGACCCAGTACTTC. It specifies CASRGGEYQETQYF.

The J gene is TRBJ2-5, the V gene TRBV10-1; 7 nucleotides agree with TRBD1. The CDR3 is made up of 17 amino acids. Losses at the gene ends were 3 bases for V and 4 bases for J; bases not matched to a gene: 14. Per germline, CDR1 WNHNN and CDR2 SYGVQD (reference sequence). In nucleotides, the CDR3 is TGCGCCAGCAGTGACCTCGGGTTGGTGGCAGGGGGAGAGACCCAGTACTTC. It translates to CASSDLGLVAGGETQYF.

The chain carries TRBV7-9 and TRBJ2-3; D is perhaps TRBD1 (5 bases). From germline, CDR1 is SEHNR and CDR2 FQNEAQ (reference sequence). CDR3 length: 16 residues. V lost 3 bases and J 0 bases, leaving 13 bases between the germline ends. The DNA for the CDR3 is TGTGCCAGCAGCTTCGTGACAGTGACTAGCACAGATACGCAGTATTTT. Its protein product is CASSFVTVTSTDTQYF.

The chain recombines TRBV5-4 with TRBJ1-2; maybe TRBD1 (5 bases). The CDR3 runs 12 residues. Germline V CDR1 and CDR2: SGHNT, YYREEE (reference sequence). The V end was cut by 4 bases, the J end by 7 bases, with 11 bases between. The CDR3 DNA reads TGTGCCAGCAGCCTTTCGACAGCTGGCTACACCTTC. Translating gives CASSLSTAGYTF.

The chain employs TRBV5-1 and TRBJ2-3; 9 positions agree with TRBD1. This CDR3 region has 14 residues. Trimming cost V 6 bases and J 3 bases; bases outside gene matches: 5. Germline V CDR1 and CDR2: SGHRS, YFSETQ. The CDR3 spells CASTKGQGTDTQYF. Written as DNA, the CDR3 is TGCGCCAGCACCAAGGGACAGGGTACAGATACGCAGTATTTT.

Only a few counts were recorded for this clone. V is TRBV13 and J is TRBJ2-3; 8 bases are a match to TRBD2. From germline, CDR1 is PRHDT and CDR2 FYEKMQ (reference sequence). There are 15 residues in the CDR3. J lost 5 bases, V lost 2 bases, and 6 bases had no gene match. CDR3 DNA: TGTGCCAGCAGCTTAACCGGGGGGGCGGGAGATACGCAGTATTTT. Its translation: CASSLTGGAGDTQYF. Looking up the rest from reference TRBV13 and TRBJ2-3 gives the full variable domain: AAGVIQSPRHLIKEKRETATLKCYPIPRHDTVYWYQQGPGQDPQFLISFYEKMQSDKGSIPDRFSAQQFSDYHSELNMSSLELGDSALYFCASSLTGGAGDTQYFGPGTRLTVL.

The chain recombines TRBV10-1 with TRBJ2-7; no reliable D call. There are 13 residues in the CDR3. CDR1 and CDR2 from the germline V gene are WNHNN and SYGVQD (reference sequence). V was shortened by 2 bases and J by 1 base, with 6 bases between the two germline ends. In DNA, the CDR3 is TGCGCCAGCAGTGAGCAGGCATCCTACGAGCAGTACTTC. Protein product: CASSEQASYEQYF.

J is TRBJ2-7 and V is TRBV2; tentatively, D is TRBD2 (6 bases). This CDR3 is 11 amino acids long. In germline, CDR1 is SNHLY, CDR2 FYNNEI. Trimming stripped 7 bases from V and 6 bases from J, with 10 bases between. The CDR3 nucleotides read TGTGCCAGCACCCCCGGGGGCGAGCAGTACTTC. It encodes CASTPGGEQYF. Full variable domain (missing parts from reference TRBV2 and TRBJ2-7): EPEVTQTPSHQVTQMGQEVILRCVPISNHLYFYWYRQILGQKVEFLVSFYNNEISEKSEIFDDQFSVERPDGSNFTLKIRSTKLEDSAMYFCASTPGGEQYFGPGTRLTVT.

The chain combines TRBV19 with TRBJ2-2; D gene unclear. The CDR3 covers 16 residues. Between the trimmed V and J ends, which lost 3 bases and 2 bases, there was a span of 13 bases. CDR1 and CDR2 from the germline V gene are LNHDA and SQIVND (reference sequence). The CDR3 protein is CASSINWGDNTGELFF. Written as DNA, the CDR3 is TGTGCCAGTAGTATCAACTGGGGTGATAACACCGGGGAGCTGTTTTTT.

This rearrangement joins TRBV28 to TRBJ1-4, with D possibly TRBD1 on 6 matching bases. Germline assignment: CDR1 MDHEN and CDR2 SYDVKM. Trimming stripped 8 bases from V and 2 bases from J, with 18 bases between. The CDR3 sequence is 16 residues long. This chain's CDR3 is CASRGAGGVTNEKLFF. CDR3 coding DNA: TGTGCCAGCCGGGGGGCCGGAGGGGTCACTAATGAAAAACTGTTTTTT.